This entry lists 5 T cell receptor beta chains sequenced from one sample in a study of cytomegalovirus exposure and HLA in healthy donors. 60 Vbeta and 13 Jbeta primers were used in PCR. Measured with immunoSEQ multiplex PCR; TCRdb has only the in-frame clones, and not every one. The sample shows about 140,000 clones, approximately 61% of them seen only once. Material for sequencing was PBMCs. The receptors shown here come from a woman in her thirties or forties in good health and CMV-seronegative.

The chain employs TRBV7-2 and TRBJ2-6; tentative D call: TRBD2 (6 bases). Trimming took 4 bases from V and 0 from J, leaving 13 bases between them. The CDR3 length is 17 residues. Germline values: CDR1 SGHTA, CDR2 FQGNSA. CDR3 sequence (DNA): TGTGCCAGCAGCTCGGGACTGTACAGCTCTGGGGCCAACGTCCTGACTTTC. It translates to CASSSGLYSSGANVLTF.

The CDR3 DNA reads TGTGCCAGCAGTGAGCGGGGTGACGAGCAGTACTTC. Translation gives CASSERGDEQYF. This chain connects TRBV2 to TRBJ2-7, with D perhaps matching TRBD2 (6 bases). CDR3 length: 12 amino acids. The V and J ends lost 3 bases and 5 bases respectively, with 8 bases between them. Germline V lookup: CDR1 SNHLY, CDR2 FYNNEI.

The CDR3 sequence is CASSLGLAETQYF. CDR3 sequence (DNA): TGTGCCAGCAGCTTAGGGCTCGCGGAGACCCAGTACTTC. This chain links TRBV7-3 with TRBJ2-5, with D hard to call. The V and J ends lost 2 bases and 5 bases respectively, with 9 bases between them. Germline-derived CDR1 and CDR2 are SGHTA and FQGTGA. CDR3 size: 13 residues.

The rearrangement links TRBV18 to TRBJ2-4; D remains unclear. CDR3 length: 12 residues. Trimming took 5 bases from V and 8 from J, leaving 10 bases between them. CDR1 is KGHSH, CDR2 LQKENI, per germline. CDR3: CASSNLGDIQYF. CDR3 DNA sequence: TGTGCCAGCTCAAACCTTGGAGACATTCAGTACTTC.

The chain combines TRBV4-3 with TRBJ2-1; 9 bases are a match to TRBD2. V lost 0 bases to trimming and J lost 6 bases; unmatched junction nucleotides: 12. Germline lookup yields CDR1 LGHNA and CDR2 YSLEER. This CDR3 is 18 amino acids long. CDR3 DNA: TGCGCCAGCAGCCAAGATTCCATGGCGGGGGGGGCCTTCAATGAGCAGTTCTTC. Its translation: CASSQDSMAGGAFNEQFF.